This TCR beta chain was identified during a study of T cell responses to AZD1222 COVID-19 vaccine. Study-wide findings and caveats: There were repertoire samples only from the period after the peak T cell response. Donors, mostly white British, included more females; clonal diversity was possibly underestimated.

The germline CDR1 and CDR2 sequences are MDHEN and SYDVKM. The V segment lost 5 bases and the J segment 8 bases; nucleotides outside the gene matches: 10. CDR3 length equals 15 residues. On this clone itself: Its specificity is not known.

TCRdb keeps only in-frame clones here, not all; method: immunoSEQ multiplex PCR. The sample records 90,000 to 120,000 clones, about 90% being singletons. The sequencing used peripheral blood, collected on day 0 of AZD1222 vaccination. This sequence joins TRBV28 and TRBJ2-1, with 9 bases that match TRBD2. The receptor's source is an adult in good health. CDR3 sequence reads: CASSPAGLAGDEQFF. CDR3 bases: TGTGCCAGCAGTCCTGCGGGACTAGCCGGCGATGAGCAGTTCTTC.